These 22 T cell receptor beta chains share one sample of origin, sequenced in a study of T cell repertoires in cytomegalovirus infection. Via MiXCR, TCRdb re-called the reads, giving one row per CDR3 protein. The table shows around 430,000 distinct CDR3 sequences, with about 42% occurring only once. Antigens for these TCRs are unknown. Source: cultured PBMCs, taken from culture after CMV antigen stimulation. All receptors come from a human donor in good health (CMV status not recorded). Some clones in this sample may be carry-over from other donors' samples.

The chain recombines TRBV27 with TRBJ2-3; D is perhaps TRBD2 (6 bases). The V and J ends lost 3 bases and 5 bases respectively, with 12 bases between them. The CDR3 extends over 14 amino acids. The V gene's germline CDR1 is MNHEY and CDR2 SMNVEV (reference sequence). The CDR3: CASSFAGPVDTQYF. The CDR3 region has the DNA TGTGCCAGCAGTTTCGCGGGGCCGGTAGATACGCAGTATTTT.

The chain is built from TRBV6-4 and TRBJ2-1, with 10 nucleotides matching TRBD1. V gave up 2 bases and J gave up 4 bases; unmatched junction bases: 5. There are 16 residues in the CDR3. From germline, CDR1 is MRHNA and CDR2 SNTAGT. The CDR3 reads CASSDLGQGGYNEQFF. Here the CDR3 DNA reads TGTGCCAGCAGTGACCTAGGACAGGGGGGATACAATGAGCAGTTCTTC.

The chain recombines TRBV7-2 with TRBJ2-5; D is undetermined. CDR3 size: 14 residues. The germline V gene has CDR1 SGHTA and CDR2 FQGNSA. V lost 5 bases to trimming and J lost 3 bases, with 13 bases between them. CDR3 nucleotide sequence: TGTGCCAGCAGCCCGACGTACCCTAAAGAGACCCAGTACTTC. Translation: CASSPTYPKETQYF.

There are many counts of this clonotype. The J gene is TRBJ2-1, the V gene TRBV7-2, with D hard to call. Trimming removed 1 base at V and 4 bases at J, with 8 bases between. The CDR3 covers 14 residues. Germline V lookup: CDR1 SGHTA, CDR2 FQGNSA. The CDR3 is CASSLDPHYNEQFF. CDR3 nucleotide sequence: TGTGCCAGCAGCTTAGACCCCCATTACAATGAGCAGTTCTTC.

The V call is TRBV7-6, the J call TRBJ2-1, with a weak D call TRBD2 (6 bases). The CDR3 covers 16 residues. Germline-derived CDR1 and CDR2 are SGHVS and FNYEAQ. The V gene lost 1 base and the J gene lost 8 bases, with 18 bases spanning the gap. The DNA for the CDR3 is TGTGCCAGCAGCTTAGTAAGCCAGGGAGGTTTGGATGAGCAGTTCTTC. It codes for CASSLVSQGGLDEQFF.

A few counts support this clonotype. CDR3 in amino acids: CASSLSGRGGQETQYF. The CDR3 DNA follows: TGTGCCAGCAGCTTAAGCGGGAGAGGGGGCCAAGAGACCCAGTACTTC. J is TRBJ2-5 and V is TRBV7-2; 8 bases agree with TRBD2. V lost 2 bases to trimming and J lost 1 base; unmatched junction nucleotides: 6. CDR1 SGHTA and CDR2 FQGNSA come from the germline V gene. The CDR3 contains 16 residues.

The CDR3: CATSAQVFDPTNHNEQFF. CDR3 in DNA: TGTGCCACCAGTGCCCAGGTGTTCGACCCGACTAACCACAATGAGCAGTTCTTC. The V call is TRBV24-1, the J call TRBJ2-1, with D tentatively TRBD2 (5 bases). Looked up from germline, CDR1 is KGHDR and CDR2 is SFDVKD. V gave up 5 bases and J gave up 5 bases, with 24 bases separating them. This CDR3 has 18 residues.

V is TRBV12-3 or TRBV12-4 and J is TRBJ1-5; no clear D. The CDR3 spans 16 residues. V shed 4 bases and J shed 1 base, with 14 bases lying between them. The CDR3 bases are TGTGCCAGCAGTTATGGAGGAAGGTCGAGCAATCAGCCCCAGCATTTT. This encodes CASSYGGRSSNQPQHF.

The chain employs TRBV12-3 or TRBV12-4 and TRBJ2-7; 10 bases align to TRBD1. Trimming took 5 bases from V and 3 from J; bases not matched to a gene: 7. The CDR3 contains 15 residues. In nucleotides, the CDR3 is TGTGCCAGCAGTCGCCGGGACAGGGGTTTCTACGAGCAGTACTTC. It specifies CASSRRDRGFYEQYF.

This chain links TRBV7-6 with TRBJ2-5; 11 nucleotides line up with TRBD2. Germline V gene lookup returns CDR1 SGHVS and CDR2 FNYEAQ. This CDR3 is 15 amino acids long. Losses at the gene ends were 8 bases for V and 2 bases for J; bases not matched to a gene: 7. CDR3 in amino acids: CASGLLAGAQETQYF. CDR3 DNA sequence: TGTGCCAGCGGCCTACTAGCGGGGGCGCAAGAGACCCAGTACTTC.

The V and J genes are TRBV5-8 and TRBJ2-3; a possible D gene is TRBD2 (5 bases). The CDR3 extends over 14 amino acids. Germline CDR1 is SGHTS and CDR2 is YDEGEE. V shed 0 bases and J shed 8 bases, with 13 bases lying between them. Written as DNA, the CDR3 is TGTGCCAGCAGCTTGGTTCGGGGAGCGACTACGCAGTATTTT. Its protein product is CASSLVRGATTQYF.

This clonotype was picked up a small number of times. The V gene is TRBV7-8, the J gene TRBJ2-1, with D perhaps being TRBD1 or TRBD2 (5 bases each). Germline CDR1 and CDR2: SGHVS and FQNEAQ. The ends were cut back, 5 bases at V and 2 bases at J, with 10 bases in the middle. This CDR3 spans 14 amino acids. CDR3 DNA: TGTGCCAGCAGCCCAGGGAGCACCTACAATGAGCAGTTCTTC. Its protein product is CASSPGSTYNEQFF.

J is TRBJ2-7 and V is TRBV7-2; 7 positions agree with TRBD2. Looked up from germline, CDR1 is SGHTA and CDR2 is FQGNSA. V shed 2 bases, J shed 3 bases, and the junction held 4 bases outside the gene matches. The CDR3 sequence is 14 residues long. The DNA for the CDR3 is TGTGCCAGCAGCTTACCTGGGGGGGGCTACGAGCAGTACTTC. Residues: CASSLPGGGYEQYF. Looking up the rest from reference TRBV7-2 and TRBJ2-7 gives the full variable domain: GAGVSQSPSNKVTEKGKDVELRCDPISGHTALYWYRQSLGQGLEFLIYFQGNSAPDKSGLPSDRFSAERTGGSVSTLTIQRTQQEDSAVYLCASSLPGGGYEQYFGPGTRLTVT.

Only a few counts were recorded for this clonotype. The chain links TRBV6-1 to TRBJ2-3; D may be TRBD2 (6 bases). The CDR3 extends over 17 amino acids. The germline gives CDR1 MNHNS, CDR2 SASEGT. With 3 bases removed from V and 2 bases from J, the gap between germline ends came to 18 bases. Here the CDR3 reads CASSDRFPGTPTDTQYF. The DNA of the CDR3 is TGTGCCAGCAGTGACCGCTTCCCCGGGACTCCCACAGATACGCAGTATTTT.

In its sample, this clonotype was seen a few times. This chain joins TRBV7-2 and TRBJ2-7; D may match TRBD1 or TRBD2 (5 bases each). The length of the CDR3 is 14 residues. CDR1 SGHTA and CDR2 FQGNSA come from the germline V gene. The V end was cut by 8 bases, the J end by 2 bases, with 16 bases between. The CDR3 region has the DNA TGTGCCAGCGGGGGTCGACGACCCCCCTACGAGCAGTACTTC. Encoded protein: CASGGRRPPYEQYF.

The rearrangement links TRBV7-6 to TRBJ2-2, with unresolved D. Looked up from germline, CDR1 is SGHVS and CDR2 is FNYEAQ. The CDR3 length is 12 residues. Trimming shortened V by 2 bases and J by 6 bases, and 4 bases separated the two germline ends. The CDR3 loop reads CASSLNSGELFF. CDR3 nucleotide sequence: TGTGCCAGCAGCTTAAATTCCGGGGAGCTGTTTTTT.

J is TRBJ2-1 and V is TRBV12-5; the match to TRBD1 covers 9 bases. Trimming removed 6 bases from V and 5 bases from J; junction bases left unmatched: 5. The CDR3 extends over 14 amino acids. Germline V CDR1 and CDR2: LGHNT, FRNRAP. This CDR3 reads CASGLGTGNNEQFF. For the CDR3, the DNA is TGTGCTAGTGGCCTCGGGACAGGGAACAATGAGCAGTTCTTC. The entire variable domain, with the rest obtained from reference TRBV12-5 and TRBJ2-1, is as follows: DARVTQTPRHKVTEMGQEVTMRCQPILGHNTVFWYRQTMMQGLELLAYFRNRAPLDDSGMPKDRFSAEMPDATLATLKIQPSEPRDSAVYFCASGLGTGNNEQFFGPGTRLTVL.

J is TRBJ2-1 and V is TRBV3-1, with D maybe TRBD2 (6 bases). Trimming pared 8 bases from V and 7 bases from J, leaving 21 bases between. The length of the CDR3 is 15 residues. Germline V lookup: CDR1 LGHDT, CDR2 YNNKEL (reference sequence). In DNA, the CDR3 is TGTGCCAGCTCCCCCTGGGACTCCCCCGGGAATGAGCAGTTCTTC. This gives the protein CASSPWDSPGNEQFF.

This clonotype occurred a few times. CDR3 sequence reads: CASSYQLSMGWNTEAFF. As DNA, the CDR3 is TGTGCCAGCAGTTATCAACTAAGCATGGGTTGGAACACTGAAGCTTTCTTT. The chain couples TRBV6-2 or TRBV6-3 to TRBJ1-1; D is uncertain. V was cut by 3 bases and J by 1 base, with 18 bases left in between. This CDR3 region has 17 residues. The germline V gene encodes CDR1 MNHEY and CDR2 SVGEGT.

The table lists this clonotype with a few counts. The chain combines TRBV6-2 or TRBV6-3 with TRBJ2-1; 12 positions agree with TRBD2. Germline loops: CDR1 MNHEY, CDR2 SVGEGT. The CDR3 loop spans 16 amino acids. V lost 6 bases and J lost 5; bases outside the gene matches: 8. Here the CDR3 reads CASSRTSGAPNNEQFF. For the CDR3, the DNA is TGTGCCAGCAGCCGGACTAGCGGGGCCCCCAACAATGAGCAGTTCTTC.

The V gene is TRBV15, the J gene TRBJ2-1; 14 bases line up with TRBD2. The junction had 5 bases not matched to a gene; V was cut back by 5 bases and J by 5 bases. The CDR3 runs 16 residues. Germline CDR1 and CDR2: LNHNV and YYDKDF (reference sequence). The CDR3 region has the DNA TGTGCCACCAGCCTAAAGGGACTAGCGGGAGACAATGAGCAGTTCTTC. Protein product: CATSLKGLAGDNEQFF.

The chain carries TRBV19 and TRBJ2-5; 7 bases fit TRBD1. Germline V gene lookup returns CDR1 LNHDA and CDR2 SQIVND (reference sequence). The junction had 7 bases not matched to a gene; V was cut back by 6 bases and J by 3 bases. The CDR3 loop spans 14 amino acids. CDR3 in amino acids: CASRDLGTEETQYF. The CDR3 nucleotides are TGTGCCAGTAGGGACCTAGGGACAGAAGAGACCCAGTACTTC.